Following are 9 T cell receptor beta chains from one sample sequenced in a study of CD8+ T cells in alopecia areata. Treatment in this sample: oral pan-JAK inhibitor, 5-10 mg twice daily. Isolated RNA was reverse transcribed into cDNA used as the sequencing template. Some clones are missing from TCRdb's copy, which holds only in-frame ones; the method was immunoSEQ multiplex PCR. The data contain 200,000 to 250,000 clones, 50% to 60% of them singletons. The material was CD4+ T cells sorted from blood, obtained at week 4, from a patient treated with tofacitinib. These receptors originate from a human donor with alopecia areata.

The chain uses TRBV4-2 and TRBJ2-5, with 9 nucleotides matching TRBD2. The CDR3 runs 15 residues. The ends lost 4 bases at V and 3 bases at J; junction bases unmatched: 6. Germline lookup yields CDR1 LGHNA and CDR2 YNFKEQ. CDR3 sequence (DNA): TGTGCCAGCAGCCTGACTAGCGGCGAAAAAGAGACCCAGTACTTC. Protein product: CASSLTSGEKETQYF.

This chain uses TRBV7-7 with TRBJ2-7, with 7 bases that match TRBD1. The length of the CDR3 is 15 residues. J was trimmed by 2 bases and V by 4 bases; bases with no gene match: 8. CDR1 SSHAT and CDR2 FNYEAQ come from the germline V gene (reference sequence). The CDR3 region is CASSSPSTGTYEQYF. In nucleotides, the CDR3 is TGTGCCAGCAGCTCCCCATCGACAGGGACCTACGAGCAGTACTTC.

This chain joins TRBV25-1 and TRBJ1-1, with a tentative D call TRBD1 (6 bases). Germline lookup yields CDR1 MGHDK and CDR2 SYGVNS. V was shortened by 6 bases and J by 0 bases, with 14 bases between the two germline ends. The CDR3 has 15 residues. The DNA of the CDR3 is TGTGCCAGCAGCCCCCCTGACAGGTTGAACACTGAAGCTTTCTTT. It is translated as CASSPPDRLNTEAFF. The complete variable domain, with remaining parts taken from reference TRBV25-1 and TRBJ1-1, reads EADIYQTPRYLVIGTGKKITLECSQTMGHDKMYWYQQDPGMELHLIHYSYGVNSTEKGDLSSESTVSRIRTEHFPLTLESARPSHTSQYLCASSPPDRLNTEAFFGQGTRLTVV.

This chain connects TRBV11-2 to TRBJ2-1; D is possibly TRBD1 (6 bases). Per germline, CDR1 SGHAT and CDR2 FQNNGV. The CDR3 consists of 15 residues. The germline V and J ends were trimmed by 5 bases and 7 bases, with 18 bases remaining between them. This CDR3 reads CASSPQGFGQNEQFF. Here the CDR3 DNA reads TGTGCCAGCAGCCCCCAGGGGTTTGGGCAGAATGAGCAGTTCTTC.

This clone was seen only a few times. This chain links TRBV4-3 with TRBJ2-3, with 8 bases aligning to TRBD1. Germline lookup yields CDR1 LGHNA and CDR2 YSLEER. V gave up 1 base and J gave up 6 bases; unmatched junction bases: 6. This CDR3 is built from 15 residues. DNA of the CDR3: TGCGCCAGCAGCCAAGGGTTCCAGGGGGCCGATACGCAGTATTTT. It specifies CASSQGFQGADTQYF.

The chain joins TRBV19 to TRBJ1-5, with D possibly TRBD1 on 6 matching bases. This CDR3 is 13 amino acids long. V shed 6 bases and J shed 7 bases, with 13 bases lying between them. Germline CDR1 is LNHDA and CDR2 is SQIVND (reference sequence). CDR3 nucleotide sequence: TGTGCCAGTAGCCCCGGGGGCCGCCAGCCCCAGCATTTT. Translation: CASSPGGRQPQHF.

The chain combines TRBV29-1 with TRBJ2-7, with no clear D. This CDR3 region has 14 residues. Trimming pared 5 bases from V and 3 bases from J, leaving 17 bases between. CDR1 and CDR2 (germline): SQVTM, ANQGSEA. The DNA for the CDR3 is TGCAGCGTTACCGTGGGGTTGGCCGACTACGAGCAGTACTTC. Protein sequence: CSVTVGLADYEQYF.

The chain has TRBV6-6 and TRBJ2-7, with TRBD1 identical over 8 bases. CDR1 MNHNY and CDR2 SVGAGI come from the germline V gene (reference sequence). Trimming took 11 bases from V and 3 from J; bases not matched to a gene: 9. The CDR3 is 13 residues long. The CDR3 nucleotides are TGTGCCGCGCGGACAGGGTTGGGCTACGAGCAGTACTTC. This encodes CAARTGLGYEQYF.

This clone was seen once. V gene TRBV5-6 combines with J gene TRBJ2-7, with D possibly TRBD2 on 6 matching bases. The CDR3 loop spans 14 amino acids. Germline assignment: CDR1 SGHDT and CDR2 YYEEEE. Trimming took off 4 bases at V and 2 bases at J, with 13 bases between the two ends. In DNA form, the CDR3 reads TGTGCCAGCAGCGGCGGGACCGTTACCTACGAGCAGTACTTC. This sequence encodes CASSGGTVTYEQYF.